Listed below are T cell receptor beta chains from one sample, sequenced in a study of blood T cell repertoires in COVID-19. Assay used: immunoSEQ multiplex PCR; TCRdb lists only in-frame clones, some missing. The table has over 200,000 clones, approximately 88% seen once; the top ten hold more than 0.55%. Material for sequencing was peripheral blood. The receptors shown here come from a human donor in a cohort sampled during active COVID-19. CDR3s include the opening cysteine and the closing phenylalanine or tryptophan. Fields, in order: J gene, V gene, D gene, clone size, CDR3 protein, CDR3 DNA. The D gene is left open where the match is weak. Expanded clones get a size class; other rows say once, few or many, or leave the size out.

J: TRBJ1-2; V: TRBV2; D: TRBD1; size: -; CDR3: CASRTDRGEVGGYTF; DNA: TGTGCCAGCAGGACGGACAGGGGAGAAGTGGGAGGCTACACCTTC
J: TRBJ2-7; V: TRBV18; D: TRBD1; size: -; CDR3: CASSLSTGDHEQYF; DNA: TGTGCCAGCTCACTATCTACAGGGGACCACGAGCAGTACTTC
J: TRBJ2-7; V: TRBV7-2; D: -; size: once; CDR3: CASSLSSYEQYF; DNA: TGTGCCAGCAGCCTCAGCTCCTACGAGCAGTACTTC
J: TRBJ2-6; V: TRBV21-1; D: -; size: -; CDR3: CASSKRQGSGANVLTF; DNA: TGTGCCAGCAGCAAACGGCAGGGCTCTGGGGCCAACGTCCTGACTTTC
J: TRBJ2-7; V: TRBV28; D: TRBD2; size: -; CDR3: CASQISGSSYEQYF; DNA: TGTGCCAGCCAAATTAGCGGGTCCTCCTACGAGCAGTACTTC
J: TRBJ1-2; V: TRBV28; D: -; size: once; CDR3: CASVGGANYGYTF; DNA: TGTGCCAGCGTTGGGGGCGCGAACTATGGCTACACCTTC
J: TRBJ2-2; V: TRBV6-4; D: TRBD1; size: -; CDR3: CASSPGQTNTGELFF; DNA: TGTGCCAGCAGCCCGGGACAGACGAACACCGGGGAGCTGTTTTTT
J: TRBJ2-7; V: TRBV13; D: -; size: -; CDR3: CASSSSTTYEQYF; DNA: TGTGCCAGCAGCTCAAGCACTACCTACGAGCAGTACTTC
J: TRBJ2-7; V: TRBV7-8; D: TRBD2; size: -; CDR3: CASSPRLAGNYEQYF; DNA: TGTGCCAGCAGCCCGCGACTAGCGGGAAACTACGAGCAGTACTTC
J: TRBJ1-6; V: TRBV14; D: -; size: -; CDR3: CASSRRKLGAGDNSPLHF; DNA: TGTGCCAGCAGTCGTCGTAAATTGGGCGCAGGTGATAATTCACCCCTCCACTTT
J: TRBJ1-1; V: TRBV9; D: -; size: -; CDR3: CASSPRPGHMNTEAFF; DNA: TGTGCCAGCAGCCCCCGGCCAGGGCACATGAACACTGAAGCTTTCTTT
J: TRBJ1-6; V: TRBV13; D: -; size: -; CDR3: CASTWGPGSPLHF; DNA: TGTGCCAGCACGTGGGGCCCAGGCTCACCCCTCCACTTT
J: TRBJ1-2; V: TRBV7-9; D: TRBD1; size: -; CDR3: CASSLSGTDYGYTF; DNA: TGTGCCAGCAGCTTATCCGGGACAGACTATGGCTACACCTTC
J: TRBJ1-2; V: TRBV6-1; D: -; size: -; CDR3: CASSEAGQAMYGYTF; DNA: TGTGCCAGCAGTGAAGCGGGGCAGGCTATGTATGGCTACACCTTC
J: TRBJ1-4; V: TRBV6-5; D: -; size: -; CDR3: CASRGWGQGSEKLFF; DNA: TGTGCCAGCAGGGGCTGGGGTCAGGGAAGTGAAAAACTGTTTTTT
J: TRBJ1-6; V: TRBV5-1; D: -; size: -; CDR3: CASSLARGKNNSPLHF; DNA: TGCGCCAGCAGCTTGGCAAGAGGGAAAAATAATTCACCCCTCCACTTT
J: TRBJ1-2; V: TRBV10-3; D: TRBD1; size: -; CDR3: CAITPGQGSSYGYTF; DNA: TGTGCCATCACCCCGGGACAGGGTAGTAGCTATGGCTACACCTTC
J: TRBJ1-2; V: TRBV11-2; D: -; size: -; CDR3: CASSFSQNYGYTF; DNA: TGTGCCAGCAGCTTCTCACAGAACTATGGCTACACCTTC
J: TRBJ2-6; V: TRBV7-2; D: -; size: -; CDR3: CASSLYSGANVLTF; DNA: TGTGCCAGCAGCTTATACTCTGGGGCCAACGTCCTGACTTTC
J: TRBJ2-7; V: TRBV6-1; D: -; size: -; CDR3: CASSELWIRDEQYF; DNA: TGTGCCAGCAGTGAACTGTGGATTCGGGACGAGCAGTACTTC
J: TRBJ1-1; V: TRBV9; D: -; size: -; CDR3: CASSPHTEMMNTEAFF; DNA: TGTGCCAGCAGCCCCCACACAGAAATGATGAACACTGAAGCTTTCTTT
J: TRBJ1-4; V: TRBV6-2/TRBV6-3; D: -; size: -; CDR3: CASSIRSGAGGKLFF; DNA: TGTGCCAGCAGCATCCGATCCGGCGCGGGGGGGAAACTGTTTTTT
J: TRBJ2-7; V: TRBV7-8; D: TRBD2; size: -; CDR3: CASTPSPSGRILSSYEQYF; DNA: TGTGCCAGCACCCCTAGTCCCAGCGGGAGGATCCTTAGCTCCTACGAGCAGTACTTC
J: TRBJ2-7; V: TRBV7-9; D: -; size: -; CDR3: CASSLAGLGTYEQYF; DNA: TGTGCCAGCAGCTTAGCAGGTCTAGGAACCTACGAGCAGTACTTC
J: TRBJ1-1; V: TRBV7-2; D: -; size: -; CDR3: CASSFNGGQNTEAFF; DNA: TGTGCCAGCAGCTTCAATGGGGGCCAGAACACTGAAGCTTTCTTT
J: TRBJ2-2; V: TRBV24-1; D: -; size: -; CDR3: CATSDGPAGVTGELFF; DNA: TGTGCCACCAGTGACGGACCCGCCGGGGTTACCGGGGAGCTGTTTTTT
J: TRBJ2-7; V: TRBV5-4; D: TRBD2; size: few; CDR3: CASSPGLAGGVSSYEQYF; DNA: TGTGCCAGCAGTCCCGGACTAGCGGGGGGGGTTTCCTCCTACGAGCAGTACTTC
J: TRBJ2-7; V: TRBV6-5; D: -; size: many; CDR3: CASTPHGSVSYEQYF; DNA: TGTGCCAGCACCCCGCACGGGTCAGTCTCCTACGAGCAGTACTTC
J: TRBJ1-1; V: TRBV5-4; D: -; size: -; CDR3: CASSSGTSKTEAFF; DNA: TGTGCCAGCAGCTCCGGGACATCGAAAACTGAAGCTTTCTTT
J: TRBJ1-1; V: TRBV11-3; D: TRBD1; size: -; CDR3: CASSLDGQVNTEAFF; DNA: TGTGCCAGCAGCTTAGATGGACAGGTGAACACTGAAGCTTTCTTT
J: TRBJ2-7; V: TRBV4-3; D: -; size: -; CDR3: CASSQEGGPQYF; DNA: TGCGCCAGCAGCCAAGAAGGAGGACCGCAGTACTTC
J: TRBJ1-1; V: TRBV19; D: -; size: -; CDR3: CASSKPGGTEAFF; DNA: TGTGCCAGTAGTAAACCGGGGGGGACTGAAGCTTTCTTT
J: TRBJ1-1; V: TRBV27; D: -; size: -; CDR3: CASSLFGGNTEAFF; DNA: TGTGCCAGCAGTTTATTCGGGGGGAACACTGAAGCTTTCTTT
J: TRBJ2-5; V: TRBV9; D: TRBD2; size: -; CDR3: CASSVGSGGALWVQETQYF; DNA: TGTGCCAGCAGCGTAGGTAGCGGGGGGGCCTTATGGGTACAAGAGACCCAGTACTTC
J: TRBJ2-7; V: TRBV4-3; D: TRBD2; size: -; CDR3: CASSQSYGEGLEQYF; DNA: TGCGCCAGCAGCCAATCTTACGGGGAGGGTCTCGAGCAGTACTTC
J: TRBJ2-7; V: TRBV10-3; D: -; size: -; CDR3: CAISEGGRTSYEQYF; DNA: TGTGCCATCAGTGAGGGAGGGAGAACATCCTACGAGCAGTACTTC
J: TRBJ1-1; V: TRBV14; D: -; size: -; CDR3: CASSPRVGGKAFF; DNA: TGTGCCAGCAGCCCCCGGGTCGGGGGAAAAGCTTTCTTT
J: TRBJ1-1; V: TRBV5-4; D: -; size: few; CDR3: CASSWGGDRTEAFF; DNA: TGTGCCAGCAGCTGGGGGGGGGATCGCACTGAAGCTTTCTTT
J: TRBJ2-3; V: TRBV4-2; D: TRBD2; size: -; CDR3: CASSQRLAGGSDTQYF; DNA: TGTGCCAGCAGCCAGAGACTAGCGGGAGGTTCCGATACGCAGTATTTT
J: TRBJ1-3; V: TRBV5-1; D: -; size: -; CDR3: CASSLTGTLGNTIYF; DNA: TGCGCCAGCAGCCTAACCGGGACTCTTGGAAACACCATATATTTT